A selection of T cell receptor beta chains follows, all from one sample in a study of shared clonotypes between healthy human individuals. The method was immunoSEQ multiplex PCR; TCRdb's version includes in-frame clones alone and lacks a portion of them. The table shows fewer than 850,000 clones, with roughly 78% occurring only once. Sequencing was carried out using memory CD4+ T cells sorted from blood. These TCRs come from a woman in her 30s in good health. Both conserved end residues are part of each CDR3. The order of the fields is clone size, D gene, J gene, V gene, CDR3 DNA, CDR3 protein. D genes are given only for firm matches. Clone size is stated in some rows and not others, as once, few, many or a class when expanded.

size: many
D: NA
J: TRBJ2-7
V: TRBV7-9
DNA: TGTGCCAGCAGCCCTGGACCCTACGAGCAGTACTTC
CDR3: CASSPGPYEQYF

size: NA
D: NA
J: TRBJ1-1
V: TRBV14
DNA: TGTGCCAGCAGCACCTTCCGGGGAAACACTGAAGCTTTCTTT
CDR3: CASSTFRGNTEAFF

size: NA
D: NA
J: TRBJ1-2
V: TRBV6-5
DNA: TGTGCCAGCAGTAAGACCAGGAGCGGCGGCTACACCTTC
CDR3: CASSKTRSGGYTF

size: NA
D: NA
J: TRBJ2-7
V: TRBV7-8
DNA: TGTGCCAGCTCGACGTCCCGCGGAGGGCCCTACGAGCAGTACTTC
CDR3: CASSTSRGGPYEQYF

size: NA
D: NA
J: TRBJ2-5
V: TRBV7-9
DNA: TGTGCCAGCAGCCCTGGGGGGAACTCGAACCAAGAGACCCAGTACTTC
CDR3: CASSPGGNSNQETQYF

size: NA
D: TRBD2
J: TRBJ2-5
V: TRBV27
DNA: TGTGCCAGCAGCGGGGCGGGAGGGCCGAGGGGACAAGAGACCCAGTACTTC
CDR3: CASSGAGGPRGQETQYF

size: NA
D: TRBD1
J: TRBJ2-5
V: TRBV27
DNA: TGTGCCAGCGGGGACAGGGACCAAGAGACCCAGTACTTC
CDR3: CASGDRDQETQYF

size: NA
D: NA
J: TRBJ2-3
V: TRBV7-3
DNA: TGTGCCAGCAGCCGCGCCTCCCAACCCCCGGGGGATACGCAGTATTTT
CDR3: CASSRASQPPGDTQYF

size: NA
D: TRBD1
J: TRBJ2-7
V: TRBV2
DNA: TGTGCCAGCAGTGGAGACAGGGGCTACGAGCAGTACTTC
CDR3: CASSGDRGYEQYF

size: NA
D: TRBD1
J: TRBJ1-2
V: TRBV6-1
DNA: TGTGCCAGCATCGCCCGGGACAGAAACTATGGCTACACCTTC
CDR3: CASIARDRNYGYTF